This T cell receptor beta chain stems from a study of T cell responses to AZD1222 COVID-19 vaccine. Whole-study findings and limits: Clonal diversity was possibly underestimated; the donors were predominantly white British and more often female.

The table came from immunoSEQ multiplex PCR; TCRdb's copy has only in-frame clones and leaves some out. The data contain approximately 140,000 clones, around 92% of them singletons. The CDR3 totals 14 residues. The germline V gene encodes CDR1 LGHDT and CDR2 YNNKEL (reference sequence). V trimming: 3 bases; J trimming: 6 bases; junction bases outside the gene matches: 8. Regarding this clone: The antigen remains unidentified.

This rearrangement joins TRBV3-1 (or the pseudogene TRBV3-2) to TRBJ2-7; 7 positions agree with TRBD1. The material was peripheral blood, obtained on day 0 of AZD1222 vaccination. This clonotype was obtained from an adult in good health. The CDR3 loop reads CASSHNKGASEQYF. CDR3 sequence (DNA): TGTGCCAGCAGCCACAATAAGGGGGCAAGCGAGCAGTACTTC.